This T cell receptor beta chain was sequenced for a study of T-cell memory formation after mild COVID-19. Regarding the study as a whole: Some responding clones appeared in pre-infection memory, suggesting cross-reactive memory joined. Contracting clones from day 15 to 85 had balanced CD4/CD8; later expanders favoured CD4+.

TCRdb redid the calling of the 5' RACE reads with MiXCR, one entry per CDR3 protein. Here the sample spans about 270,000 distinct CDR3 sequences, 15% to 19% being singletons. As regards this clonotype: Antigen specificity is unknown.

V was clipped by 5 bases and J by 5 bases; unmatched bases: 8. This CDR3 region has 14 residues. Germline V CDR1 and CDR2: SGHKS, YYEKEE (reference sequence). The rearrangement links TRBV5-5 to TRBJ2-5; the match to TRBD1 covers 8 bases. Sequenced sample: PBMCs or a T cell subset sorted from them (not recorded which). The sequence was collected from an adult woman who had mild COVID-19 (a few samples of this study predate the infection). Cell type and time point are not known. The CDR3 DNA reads TGTGCCAGCAGAAATCAGGGGGCGCGGGAGACCCAGTACTTC. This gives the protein CASRNQGARETQYF.